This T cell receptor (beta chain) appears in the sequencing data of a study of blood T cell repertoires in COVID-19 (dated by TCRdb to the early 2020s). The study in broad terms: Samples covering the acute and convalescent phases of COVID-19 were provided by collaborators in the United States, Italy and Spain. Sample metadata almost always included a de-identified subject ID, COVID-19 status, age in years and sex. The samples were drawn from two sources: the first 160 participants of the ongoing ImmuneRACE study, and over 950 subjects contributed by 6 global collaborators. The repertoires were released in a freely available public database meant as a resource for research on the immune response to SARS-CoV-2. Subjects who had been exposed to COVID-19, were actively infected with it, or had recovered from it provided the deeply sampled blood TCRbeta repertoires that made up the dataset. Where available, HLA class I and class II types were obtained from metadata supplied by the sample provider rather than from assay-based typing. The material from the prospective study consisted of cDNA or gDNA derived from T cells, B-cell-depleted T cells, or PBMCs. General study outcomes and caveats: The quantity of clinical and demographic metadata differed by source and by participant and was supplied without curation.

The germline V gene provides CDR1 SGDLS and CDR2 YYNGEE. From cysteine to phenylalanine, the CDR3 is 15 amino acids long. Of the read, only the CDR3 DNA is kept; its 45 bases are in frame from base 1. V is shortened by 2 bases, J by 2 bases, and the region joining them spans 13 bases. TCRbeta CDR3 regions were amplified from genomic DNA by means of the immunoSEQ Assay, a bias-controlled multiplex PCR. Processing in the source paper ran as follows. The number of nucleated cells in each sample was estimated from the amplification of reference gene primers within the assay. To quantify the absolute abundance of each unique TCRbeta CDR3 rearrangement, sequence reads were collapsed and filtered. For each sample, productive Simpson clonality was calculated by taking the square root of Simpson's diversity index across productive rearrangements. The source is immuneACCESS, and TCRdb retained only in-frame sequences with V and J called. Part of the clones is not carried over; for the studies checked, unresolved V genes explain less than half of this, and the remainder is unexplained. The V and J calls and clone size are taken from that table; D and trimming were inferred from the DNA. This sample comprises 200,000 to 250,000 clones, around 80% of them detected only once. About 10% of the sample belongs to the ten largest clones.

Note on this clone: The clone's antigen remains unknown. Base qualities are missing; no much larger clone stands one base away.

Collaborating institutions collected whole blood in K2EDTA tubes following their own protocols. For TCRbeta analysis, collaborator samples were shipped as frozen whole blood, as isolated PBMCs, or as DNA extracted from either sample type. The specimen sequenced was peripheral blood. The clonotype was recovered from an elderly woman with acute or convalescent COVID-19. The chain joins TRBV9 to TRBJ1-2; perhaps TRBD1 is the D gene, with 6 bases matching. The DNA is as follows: TGTGCCAGCAGCGTTCTACAGGGAAGGAACTATGGCTACACCTTC. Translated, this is CASSVLQGRNYGYTF.